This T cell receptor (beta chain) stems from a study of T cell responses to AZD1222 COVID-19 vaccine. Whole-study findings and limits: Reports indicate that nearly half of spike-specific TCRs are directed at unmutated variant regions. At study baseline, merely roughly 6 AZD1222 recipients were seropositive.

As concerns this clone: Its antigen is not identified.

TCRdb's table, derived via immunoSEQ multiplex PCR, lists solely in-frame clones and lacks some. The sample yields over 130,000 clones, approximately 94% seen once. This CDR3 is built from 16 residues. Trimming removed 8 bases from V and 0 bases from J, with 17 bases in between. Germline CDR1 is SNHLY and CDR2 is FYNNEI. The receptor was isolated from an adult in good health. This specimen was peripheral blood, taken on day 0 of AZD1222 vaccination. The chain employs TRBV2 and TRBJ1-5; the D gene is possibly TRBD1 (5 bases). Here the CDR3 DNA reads TGTGCCAGCTGGGACGGTCGAGGTAATAGCAATCAGCCCCAGCATTTT. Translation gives CASWDGRGNSNQPQHF.